The TCR beta chain described here comes from a study of cytomegalovirus exposure and HLA in healthy donors. General study findings and limits: In vitro confirmation showed a few CMV-associated chains to be CMV antigen specific.

Remarks on this clone: Its antigen is still unknown.

The PCR used 60 Vbeta and 13 Jbeta primers. The repertoire was sequenced with immunoSEQ multiplex PCR; TCRdb's copy has only in-frame clones and lacks some. The sample records 100,000 or so clones, over 65% being singletons. The sequencing sample was made of PBMCs. This clonotype was sampled from a female donor in good health and CMV-seropositive.

CDR3 residues: CASSQVKLNNQPQHF. CDR3 nucleotide sequence: TGCGCCAGCAGCCAAGTGAAACTGAACAATCAGCCCCAGCATTTT. This chain uses TRBV4-1 with TRBJ1-5; D ambiguous. V gave up 1 base and J gave up 3 bases, with 10 bases separating them. The CDR3 totals 15 residues. CDR1 is MGHRA, CDR2 YSYEKL, per germline.